The rows below give T cell receptor beta chains drawn from one sample of a study of Tregs in tolerant kidney transplant recipients. Clones were read by immunoSEQ multiplex PCR, and TCRdb kept only the in-frame ones, dropping some. Of around 30,000 clones in the sample, 65% to 85% were seen once. What these receptors recognize is not known. The specimen sequenced was Tregs from blood cultured with allogeneic cells. Receptors were obtained from a human donor in good health. Each CDR3 is given with its conserved first and last residue. The D gene is left open where the match is weak. Clone size is given for some rows only: seen once, a few or many times, or a class if the clone is expanded.

V gene	D gene	clone size	J gene	CDR3 protein	CDR3 DNA
TRBV4-3	NA	NA	TRBJ2-3	CASSRRLPDTQYF	TGCGCCAGCAGCCGCCGCCTTCCAGATACGCAGTATTTT
TRBV30	NA	NA	TRBJ1-1	CAWSPIGRAENEAFF	TGTGCCTGGTCCCCGATAGGCCGGGCTGAAAATGAAGCTTTCTTT
TRBV7-3	TRBD1	NA	TRBJ2-2	CASSSDRAGGGELFF	TGTGCCAGCAGCTCAGACAGGGCAGGTGGCGGGGAGCTGTTTTTT
TRBV9	NA	few	TRBJ1-1	CASSVTGDVAAGDTEAFF	TGTGCCAGCAGCGTAACGGGCGACGTTGCGGCGGGGGACACTGAAGCTTTCTTT
TRBV4-1	NA	NA	TRBJ1-4	CASSLRSGSDEKLFF	TGCGCCAGCAGCCTCCGCTCGGGGTCGGACGAAAAACTGTTTTTT
TRBV4-2	TRBD1	few	TRBJ1-5	CASSQGQGNSNQPQHF	TGTGCCAGCAGCCAAGGACAGGGGAATAGCAATCAGCCCCAGCATTTT
TRBV7-9	TRBD2	NA	TRBJ2-1	CASSLGLAGADEQFF	TGTGCCAGCAGCTTAGGACTAGCGGGAGCCGATGAGCAGTTCTTC
TRBV28	NA	NA	TRBJ1-5	CASSSLLVYNQPQHF	TGTGCCAGCAGTTCCCTCCTGGTCTACAATCAGCCCCAGCATTTT
TRBV5-1	NA	NA	TRBJ2-7	CASSGGGYEQYF	TGCGCCAGCAGCGGAGGGGGGTACGAGCAGTACTTC
TRBV10-3	TRBD1	NA	TRBJ1-2	CAIRGTGVGYTF	TGTGCCATCAGGGGGACAGGGGTTGGCTACACCTTC
TRBV13	TRBD2	NA	TRBJ2-7	CASSYPIGGIPYEQYF	TGTGCCAGCAGTTACCCCATCGGGGGGATTCCCTACGAGCAGTACTTC
TRBV14	TRBD1	NA	TRBJ1-1	CASSLLRTGGSEAFF	TGTGCCAGCAGCCTACTGCGGACAGGGGGATCTGAAGCTTTCTTT
TRBV7-2	NA	NA	TRBJ2-7	CASSLEYEQYF	TGTGCCAGCAGCTTAGAATACGAGCAGTACTTC
TRBV18	NA	NA	TRBJ1-1	CASSPNLSGPNTEAFF	TGTGCCAGCTCACCAAATTTGTCGGGACCAAACACTGAAGCTTTCTTT
TRBV15	NA	NA	TRBJ2-7	CATSRVFGEQYF	TGTGCCACCAGCAGAGTATTCGGCGAGCAGTACTTC
TRBV5-1	TRBD1	few	TRBJ1-2	CASSGRGQGALNYGYTF	TGCGCCAGCAGCGGTCGAGGACAGGGGGCCCTTAACTATGGCTACACCTTC
TRBV19	TRBD2	medium-sized	TRBJ2-7	CASSSGLAGDEQYF	TGTGCCAGTAGCTCCGGACTAGCTGGGGACGAGCAGTACTTC
TRBV5-1	NA	NA	TRBJ1-1	CASSLWRANTEAFF	TGCGCCAGCAGCTTGTGGCGGGCAAACACTGAAGCTTTCTTT
TRBV19	TRBD2	once	TRBJ2-1	CASNGGRDRNEQFF	TGTGCCAGTAACGGCGGGAGGGATCGCAATGAGCAGTTCTTC
TRBV2	NA	once	TRBJ2-6	CASRGGTIFNSGANVLTF	TGTGCCAGCAGAGGGGGGACTATATTTAACTCTGGGGCCAACGTCCTGACTTTC
TRBV21-1	NA	NA	TRBJ1-2	CASSKLRRYYGYTF	TGTGCCAGCAGCAAACTACGGAGATACTATGGCTACACCTTC
TRBV4-3	TRBD2	once	TRBJ2-5	CASSLQGREEETQYF	TGCGCCAGCAGCCTCCAAGGGAGGGAAGAGGAGACCCAGTACTTC
TRBV4-2	NA	once	TRBJ2-5	CASSQDLQETQYF	TGTGCCAGCAGCCAGGACCTCCAAGAGACCCAGTACTTC
TRBV30	TRBD1	NA	TRBJ1-1	CAWSGLKGQGDTEAFF	TGTGCCTGGAGTGGGTTAAAGGGGCAGGGGGACACTGAAGCTTTCTTT
TRBV5-6	TRBD2	NA	TRBJ2-4	CASSSDTPTSGRNIQYF	TGTGCCAGCAGCTCCGACACCCCCACTAGCGGGAGAAACATTCAGTACTTC
TRBV5-6	NA	once	TRBJ2-7	CASSLLQFSYEQYF	TGTGCCAGCAGCTTGTTGCAGTTCTCCTACGAGCAGTACTTC
TRBV5-4	NA	few	TRBJ1-1	CASSLVTQNTEAFF	TGTGCCAGCAGCTTGGTCACCCAGAACACTGAAGCTTTCTTT
TRBV5-1	NA	NA	TRBJ2-7	CASSLGTGEQYF	TGCGCCAGCAGCTTGGGAACAGGCGAGCAGTACTTC
TRBV25-1	NA	NA	TRBJ2-5	CASKWWETQYF	TGTGCCAGCAAATGGTGGGAGACCCAGTACTTC
TRBV19	NA	NA	TRBJ1-4	CASSLSRRNEKLFF	TGTGCCAGTAGCCTATCGAGGCGTAATGAAAAACTGTTTTTT
TRBV9	NA	few	TRBJ1-4	CASSVWPRNEKLFF	TGTGCCAGCAGCGTATGGCCTCGTAATGAAAAACTGTTTTTT
TRBV5-1	NA	NA	TRBJ1-1	CASSLGTNTEAFF	TGCGCCAGCAGCTTGGGGACGAACACTGAAGCTTTCTTT
TRBV6-4	TRBD2	NA	TRBJ2-7	CGRWTSGIYEQYF	TGTGGCAGATGGACTAGCGGGATTTACGAGCAGTACTTC
TRBV30	NA	NA	TRBJ1-5	CAWSVFQAQHF	TGTGCCTGGAGTGTATTCCAGGCCCAGCATTTT
TRBV18	NA	few	TRBJ1-1	CASSLSGNTEAFF	TGTGCCAGCTCACTCTCGGGGAACACTGAAGCTTTCTTT
TRBV7-9	NA	NA	TRBJ1-2	CASSLEGVRTRYGYTF	TGTGCCAGCAGCTTAGAGGGAGTCAGAACACGCTATGGCTACACCTTC
TRBV5-5	NA	few	TRBJ2-7	CASSPRLWGSYEQYF	TGTGCCAGCAGCCCGAGGTTATGGGGCTCCTACGAGCAGTACTTC
TRBV6-5	NA	NA	TRBJ1-6	CASSYLHGLHF	TGTGCCAGCAGTTACCTACACGGGCTCCACTTT
TRBV6-5	TRBD1	NA	TRBJ2-3	CASSYFAGGGTDTQYF	TGTGCCAGCAGTTACTTTGCAGGGGGAGGCACAGATACGCAGTATTTT
TRBV5-1	NA	once	TRBJ1-5	CASSLGDNSNQPQHF	TGCGCCAGCAGCTTGGGCGACAATAGCAATCAGCCCCAGCATTTT
TRBV19	NA	medium-sized	TRBJ2-1	CASSQGGRLVYNEQFF	TGTGCCAGTTCCCAGGGGGGGCGCCTGGTCTACAATGAGCAGTTCTTC
TRBV7-2	NA	NA	TRBJ1-1	CASSAPGGKAFF	TGTGCCAGCAGCGCACCCGGGGGGAAAGCTTTCTTT
TRBV19	TRBD1	NA	TRBJ1-3	CASSIAGTGMGNTIYF	TGTGCCAGTAGTATAGCCGGGACAGGGATGGGAAACACCATATATTTT
TRBV5-1	TRBD2	NA	TRBJ2-7	CASSLGGEGRAEQYF	TGCGCCAGCAGCTTGGGTGGGGAGGGGCGCGCGGAGCAGTACTTC
TRBV4-2	NA	medium-sized	TRBJ1-2	CASSQDLASYGYTF	TGTGCCAGCAGCCAAGATCTAGCCAGCTATGGCTACACCTTC
TRBV4-2	NA	NA	TRBJ1-4	CASSPRTANEKLFF	TGTGCCAGCAGCCCCCGGACGGCAAATGAAAAACTGTTTTTT
TRBV9	NA	NA	TRBJ1-3	CASSVGDGGRRSGNTIYF	TGTGCCAGCAGCGTAGGGGACGGGGGACGCCGCTCTGGAAACACCATATATTTT
TRBV6-1	NA	NA	TRBJ1-1	CASSVGGRSTEAFF	TGTGCCAGCAGTGTAGGGGGTCGATCTACTGAAGCTTTCTTT
TRBV6-6	NA	NA	TRBJ1-2	CASSSSGTRTYGYTF	TGTGCCAGCAGTTCCTCCGGGACTCGGACCTATGGCTACACCTTC
TRBV18	TRBD2	NA	TRBJ2-7	CASSPALAGAYEQYF	TGTGCCAGCTCACCAGCACTAGCGGGAGCCTACGAGCAGTACTTC